This T cell receptor beta chain was profiled in a study of siplizumab effects on memory and regulatory T cells. The study's findings and limits: Contribution to the alloresponse seemed major for naive T cells, which also seemed more diverse than memory cells. Unstimulated subset assignment was obtained for only a minor fraction of alloreactive clones.

In each sample, 85,000 to 100,000 TCR templates were assayed. Method: immunoSEQ multiplex PCR; TCRdb's copy keeps in-frame clones and lacks some. The table lists roughly 97,000 clones, 85% to 95% of them singletons. There are 15 residues in the CDR3. The germline V and J ends were trimmed by 0 bases and 2 bases, with 8 bases remaining between them. Germline CDR1 and CDR2: SGHRS and YFSETQ. A single count supports this clone. The antigen remains unidentified. Sequenced: Tregs sorted from blood. This chain links TRBV5-1 with TRBJ2-2; no firm D call. This receptor was obtained from a human donor in good health. The CDR3 here is CASSLAGGNTGELFF. CDR3 coding DNA: TGCGCCAGCAGCTTGGCCGGCGGAAACACCGGGGAGCTGTTTTTT.